A single sample gave rise to the 18 T cell receptor beta chains below, sequenced in a study of T cell responses to AZD1222 COVID-19 vaccine. TCRdb keeps only in-frame clones here, not all; method: immunoSEQ multiplex PCR. The repertoire consists of some 130,000 clones, with 70% to 90% occurring once and the leading ten covering roughly 2%. The sample was peripheral blood, taken on day 0 of AZD1222 vaccination. All receptors come from an adult in good health.

This clone was picked up one time. The chain recombines TRBV9 with TRBJ1-1; D gene unclear. CDR3 size: 14 residues. Trimming stripped 3 bases from V and 0 bases from J, with 9 bases between. Germline CDR1 SGDLS, CDR2 YYNGEE. The CDR3 DNA follows: TGTGCCAGCAGCGGGGGAGTCATGAACACTGAAGCTTTCTTT. Protein: CASSGGVMNTEAFF.

The chain is built from TRBV19 and TRBJ1-1, with D tentatively TRBD1 (6 bases). The V end was cut by 7 bases, the J end by 7 bases, with 10 bases between. The CDR3 consists of 11 residues. CDR1 and CDR2 (germline): LNHDA, SQIVND (reference sequence). In DNA, the CDR3 is TGTGCCAGTATCGGACAGATTGAAGCTTTCTTT. As protein: CASIGQIEAFF.

The chain couples TRBV27 to TRBJ1-2, with D perhaps TRBD1 (6 bases). CDR1 is MNHEY and CDR2 is SMNVEV in the germline V gene (reference sequence). V gave up 9 bases and J gave up 4 bases, with 30 bases separating them. CDR3 size: 18 residues. The CDR3 DNA reads as TGTGCCAGGAGAGTGGGGAATGTGGGGGGCCCCCCACTCTATGGCTACACCTTC. This translates into CARRVGNVGGPPLYGYTF.

CDR3 in amino acids: CASSFGSPHSPLHF. For the CDR3, the DNA is TGTGCCAGCAGCTTTGGTAGCCCTCATTCACCCCTCCACTTT. The chain recombines TRBV28 with TRBJ1-6; no firm D call. CDR3 size: 14 residues. V dropped 6 bases and J dropped 8 bases, with 14 bases sitting between them. Germline V gene lookup returns CDR1 MDHEN and CDR2 SYDVKM.

This clone showed up just once. The V and J genes are TRBV19 and TRBJ2-7; D ambiguous. CDR1 and CDR2 (germline): LNHDA, SQIVND (reference sequence). V lost 11 bases, J lost 3 bases, and 17 bases lay in between. CDR3 size: 13 residues. The CDR3 DNA follows: TGTGCCGCCGGTGAAGTCACTGGCTACGAGCAGTACTTC. Translating gives CAAGEVTGYEQYF.

The chain links TRBV10-1 to TRBJ1-2, with 7 positions matching TRBD1. Germline trimming cut 4 bases from V and 4 bases from J; bases unmatched to any gene: 3. In germline, CDR1 is WNHNN, CDR2 SYGVQD (reference sequence). The CDR3 totals 13 residues. The CDR3 coding sequence is TGCGCCAGCAGTGCCGGGACAGCCTATGGCTACACCTTC. It is translated as CASSAGTAYGYTF.

CDR3: CASSQGLAGWLNTGELFF. CDR3 sequence (DNA): TGTGCCAGCAGTCAGGGACTAGCGGGGTGGCTGAACACCGGGGAGCTGTTTTTT. The V gene is TRBV6-2 or TRBV6-3, the J gene TRBJ2-2; 13 nucleotides match TRBD2. The CDR3 is made up of 18 amino acids. Trimming cost V 5 bases and J 1 base; bases outside gene matches: 7. Per germline, CDR1 MNHEY and CDR2 SVGEGT.

This chain links TRBV11-2 with TRBJ2-7, with D tentatively TRBD1 (6 bases). The CDR3 loop spans 15 amino acids. Trimming took off 6 bases at V and 4 bases at J, with 19 bases between the two ends. The V gene's germline CDR1 is SGHAT and CDR2 FQNNGV. Here the CDR3 reads CASRETWRTEYEQYF. The CDR3 DNA reads as TGTGCCAGCAGAGAAACTTGGAGGACAGAATACGAGCAGTACTTC.

The chain links TRBV27 to TRBJ2-6, with D possibly being TRBD1 (6 bases). V was cut by 7 bases and J by 0 bases, with 31 bases left in between. The CDR3 sequence is 22 residues long. Germline values: CDR1 MNHEY, CDR2 SMNVEV (reference sequence). CDR3 DNA sequence: TGTGCCAGCACCCAAGCCACAGGGTACCCCTCCTATCTTTCCTCTGGGGCCAACGTCCTGACTTTC. Amino acid sequence: CASTQATGYPSYLSSGANVLTF. Variable domain in full (rest from reference TRBV27 and TRBJ2-6): EAQVTQNPRYLITVTGKKLTVTCSQNMNHEYMSWYRQDPGLGLRQIYYSMNVEVTDKGDVPEGYKVSRKEKRNFPLILESPSPNQTSLYFCASTQATGYPSYLSSGANVLTFGAGSRLTVL.

This clone was picked up a small number of times. Written as DNA, the CDR3 is TGTGCCAGCAGCCAAGATACTAGCGGGAGCAATGAGCAGTTCTTC. Residues: CASSQDTSGSNEQFF. The chain couples TRBV4-2 to TRBJ2-1; 11 positions match TRBD2. This CDR3 is 15 amino acids long. The germline gives CDR1 LGHNA, CDR2 YNFKEQ. V dropped 0 bases and J dropped 6; count of bases not matched to a gene: 1.

V usage is TRBV28 and J usage is TRBJ2-7, with a tentative D call TRBD2 (5 bases). The CDR3 runs 12 residues. Trimming pared 7 bases from V and 2 bases from J, leaving 9 bases between. Germline V gives CDR1 MDHEN, CDR2 SYDVKM. The CDR3 DNA sequence: TGTGCCAGCACGAGCGGACCCTACGAGCAGTACTTC. It yields the protein CASTSGPYEQYF.

The CDR3, as DNA: TGTGCCAGCAGTGAAGTGGCGGGGGGGGTTACGCAGTATTTT. It translates to CASSEVAGGVTQYF. The V and J genes are TRBV2 and TRBJ2-3, with 9 bases identical to TRBD2. CDR1 and CDR2 from the germline V gene are SNHLY and FYNNEI. The J segment lost 8 bases and the V segment lost 1 base, leaving 4 bases of the junction unmatched. This CDR3 spans 14 amino acids.

V and J are TRBV18 and TRBJ1-4; D is ambiguous. This CDR3 region has 12 residues. From germline, CDR1 is KGHSH and CDR2 LQKENI. V was shortened by 4 bases and J by 8 bases, with 8 bases between the two germline ends. CDR3 residues: CASSQPGEKLFF. The CDR3 DNA reads as TGTGCCAGCTCACAACCTGGGGAAAAACTGTTTTTT.

In the case of this clone: At the DNA level, this CDR3 is encoded by other sequences in the same sample as well. The CDR3 nucleotides read TGTGCCAGCAGCCAGGGAAGCTCCTATGGCTACACCTTC. It specifies CASSQGSSYGYTF. The chain couples TRBV3-1 (or the pseudogene TRBV3-2) to TRBJ1-2; D is uncertain. Trimming stripped 3 bases from V and 4 bases from J, with 9 bases between. Germline V gene sequence: CDR1 LGHDT, CDR2 YNNKEL (reference sequence). The CDR3 is made up of 13 amino acids.

This chain uses TRBV25-1 with TRBJ2-5, with D tentatively TRBD2 (5 bases). The CDR3 spans 12 residues. The ends were cut back, 5 bases at V and 7 bases at J, with 11 bases in the middle. Germline lookup yields CDR1 MGHDK and CDR2 SYGVNS. DNA for the CDR3: TGTGCCAGCAGTAGCCCGGCGGGGACCCAGTACTTC. Translated: CASSSPAGTQYF. Drawing the rest from reference TRBV25-1 and TRBJ2-5, the complete variable domain is EADIYQTPRYLVIGTGKKITLECSQTMGHDKMYWYQQDPGMELHLIHYSYGVNSTEKGDLSSESTVSRIRTEHFPLTLESARPSHTSQYLCASSSPAGTQYFGPGTRLLVL.

The chain combines TRBV5-6 with TRBJ1-3; D ambiguous. The CDR3 runs to 14 residues. Germline V gene data show CDR1 as SGHDT and CDR2 as YYEEEE. The V end was cut by 2 bases, the J end by 4 bases, with 10 bases between. The CDR3 nucleotides read TGTGCCAGCAGCTTCTATGGAGCGGGAAACACCATATATTTT. The encoded protein is CASSFYGAGNTIYF.

The chain has TRBV19 and TRBJ2-1, with 9 bases aligning to TRBD1. The germline gives CDR1 LNHDA, CDR2 SQIVND (reference sequence). The CDR3 has 14 residues. V gave up 7 bases and J gave up 7 bases; unmatched junction bases: 8. CDR3 in DNA: TGTGCCAGTACCGGGACAGGGAGGGGGAATGAGCAGTTCTTC. Translation: CASTGTGRGNEQFF.

The chain is built from TRBV7-9 and TRBJ1-6, with D perhaps TRBD1 (6 bases). The CDR3 extends over 15 amino acids. Germline V gene sequence: CDR1 SEHNR, CDR2 FQNEAQ (reference sequence). With 2 bases removed from V and 5 bases from J, the gap between germline ends came to 10 bases. CDR3 in amino acids: CASSLRGSDNSPLHF. For the CDR3, the DNA is TGTGCCAGCAGCTTAAGGGGGTCGGATAATTCACCCCTCCACTTT.